This T cell receptor (beta chain) was identified in a study of T-cell reconstitution after alpha-beta-depleted transplantation in children. The study's findings and limits: After one year, T-cell counts and TCRbeta diversity mostly came from new T cells. At around two months after transplant, the alpha-beta T cells were reportedly derived from several hundred expanded clones that came from non-depleted graft cells. From surviving recipient T cells and thymic progenitors came the high day-60 TCRbeta diversity observed in some patients.

CDR1 and CDR2 (germline): MNHEY, SVGEGT. The germline V and J ends were trimmed by 2 bases and 4 bases, with 9 bases remaining between them. The CDR3 is made up of 13 amino acids. About this clonotype: The antigen is not known.

This sample's TCRbeta library carried unique molecular identifier barcodes. MiXCR was run by TCRdb on the PCR reads, yielding one entry per CDR3 protein. Of roughly 82,000 distinct CDR3 sequences in the sample, 13% to 15% were seen once. The clonotype comes from a male patient aged 2-15 years who had a stem cell transplant for acute lymphoblastic leukemia, so the T cells may come from the graft donor. The sample here was PBMCs, mostly from graft donor cells, taken 180 days after TCRalphabeta/CD19-depleted stem cell transplant. The chain is built from TRBV6-2 or TRBV6-3 and TRBJ2-7; D is unresolved. The CDR3 loop reads CASSYRTAYEQYF. The CDR3 DNA reads as TGTGCCAGCAGTTACCGTACCGCATACGAGCAGTACTTC.